The TCR beta chain described here comes from a study of T cells in Graves' hyperthyroidism and ophthalmopathy. Study as a whole: Peripheral blood was acquired at first diagnosis, ahead of any therapy whatsoever. The study, taken as a whole, reports: Most expanded thyroid clonotypes above 0.001 recurred in blood. Through a model of 13 V-J features, ophthalmopathy was separated from stable hyperthyroidism.

These patients, aged 18 to 65, had recently diagnosed hyperthyroidism lasting under 2 months. With regard to this clonotype: What it binds is unknown. Germline and junction disagree at one end, which may indicate a read error.

RNA transcripts provided the source from which TCR beta CDR3 regions were amplified. A set of HTBI primers served as the primers for a first-round RT-PCR of the TCR CDR3. Via MiXCR, TCRdb re-called the multiplex PCR reads, giving one row per CDR3 protein. The repertoire holds about 290,000 distinct CDR3 sequences, approximately 16% seen once, with around a third in the top ten. The germline gives CDR1 DFQATT, CDR2 SNEGSKA (reference sequence). This CDR3 has 14 residues. This clonotype originated in a man aged 25-45 years with Graves' hyperthyroidism. The rearrangement uses TRBV20-1 and TRBJ2-1; no firm D call. Material: blood. CDR3 sequence: CSALIRNSFNEQFF. The CDR3 DNA is TGCAGTGCACTTATCCGGAACTCCTTCAATGAGCAGTTCTTC.